Following are 16 T cell receptor beta chains from one sample sequenced in a study of early T cells in non-severe SARS-CoV-2 infection. TCRdb reprocessed the 5' RACE reads via MiXCR and lists one record per CDR3 protein. The sample lists just under 90,000 distinct CDR3 sequences, over 13% seen once, with roughly 7% in the top ten. The source material was whole blood. The source of these receptors is an adult who was a healthcare worker with PCR-confirmed SARS-CoV-2 infection or an uninfected control (not recorded which).

The J gene is TRBJ2-1, the V gene TRBV5-6; the D gene is possibly TRBD2 (5 bases). Deletions cut 3 bases from V and 10 bases from J, with 14 bases between. CDR3 length equals 13 residues. Germline V gene sequence: CDR1 SGHDT, CDR2 YYEEEE. CDR3 DNA: TGTGCCAGCAGCTCCCTCCTCAGAGGGGAGCAGTTCTTC. The encoded protein is CASSSLLRGEQFF.

This clonotype was seen at least ten times. The J gene is TRBJ2-7, the V gene TRBV13; TRBD2 might be the D (5 bases). The CDR3 length is 19 residues. V gave up 3 bases and J gave up 1 base, with 25 bases separating them. Germline values: CDR1 PRHDT, CDR2 FYEKMQ (reference sequence). In DNA form, the CDR3 reads TGTGCCAGCAGCTTGGGCCCAGGTCAAACCGGGATTGAGTCCTACGAGCAGTACTTC. Its translation: CASSLGPGQTGIESYEQYF.

V usage is TRBV12-3 or TRBV12-4 and J usage is TRBJ2-5; D uncertain. This CDR3 has 13 amino acids. Trimming pared 5 bases from V and 1 base from J, leaving 8 bases between. CDR3 coding DNA: TGTGCCAGCAGTCCCCCCAGCCAAGAGACCCAGTACTTC. Its protein product is CASSPPSQETQYF.

J is TRBJ1-1 and V is TRBV4-1; TRBD1 might be the D (6 bases). Deletions cut 0 bases from V and 1 base from J, with 9 bases between. Germline CDR1 MGHRA, CDR2 YSYEKL. The CDR3 runs 15 residues. In nucleotides, the CDR3 is TGCGCCAGCAGCCAAGAGAGGACAGCGAACACTGAAGCTTTCTTT. Encoded protein: CASSQERTANTEAFF.

The J gene is TRBJ1-1, the V gene TRBV29-1; 9 nucleotides agree with TRBD1. Germline trimming cut 3 bases from V and 5 bases from J; bases unmatched to any gene: 19. This CDR3 comprises 18 residues. Germline values: CDR1 SQVTM, CDR2 ANQGSEA. CDR3: CSVDLADRGYGDGTEAFF. The DNA of the CDR3 is TGCAGCGTTGACCTGGCCGACAGGGGGTATGGGGACGGAACTGAAGCTTTCTTT.

A few counts support this clonotype. The chain links TRBV5-1 to TRBJ1-5; D ambiguous. Germline V gives CDR1 SGHRS, CDR2 YFSETQ. The V end lost 4 bases, the J end lost 3 bases, and 11 bases lay between the germline ends. The CDR3 is made up of 14 amino acids. CDR3 loop: CASSLKGSNQPQHF. CDR3 coding DNA: TGCGCCAGCAGCCTCAAGGGTTCCAATCAGCCCCAGCATTTT. Filled out from reference TRBV5-1 and TRBJ1-5, the complete variable domain reads KAGVTQTPRYLIKTRGQQVTLSCSPISGHRSVSWYQQTPGQGLQFLFEYFSETQRNKGNFPGRFSGRQFSNSRSEMNVSTLELGDSALYLCASSLKGSNQPQHFGDGTRLSIL.

This clonotype was observed a handful of times. The chain is built from TRBV7-9 and TRBJ1-1; 11 bases are shared with TRBD1. J was trimmed by 1 base and V by 5 bases; bases with no gene match: 9. The germline CDR1 and CDR2 sequences are SEHNR and FQNEAQ (reference sequence). The CDR3 is 17 residues long. The CDR3 is CASSLRDRGFSNTEAFF. The CDR3 DNA reads TGTGCCAGCAGCCTGCGGGACAGGGGGTTTTCGAACACTGAAGCTTTCTTT. The full variable domain, with the rest looked up from reference TRBV7-9 and TRBJ1-1, is DTGVSQNPRHKITKRGQNVTFRCDPISEHNRLYWYRQTLGQGPEFLTYFQNEAQLEKSRLLSDRFSAERPKGSFSTLEIQRTEQGDSAMYLCASSLRDRGFSNTEAFFGQGTRLTVV.

This chain connects TRBV6-2 or TRBV6-3 to TRBJ2-1; 11 bases are shared with TRBD1. Germline assignment: CDR1 MNHEY and CDR2 SVGEGT. CDR3 length: 15 amino acids. V shed 6 bases and J 9 bases; nucleotides not matched to a gene: 10. The CDR3 nucleotides are TGTGCCAGCAGCAGAGGACAGGGGGCGCAGAGTGAGCAGTTCTTC. Encoded protein: CASSRGQGAQSEQFF.

V is TRBV3-1 and J is TRBJ1-4; 9 bases map to TRBD1. The CDR3 extends over 16 amino acids. J lost 8 bases, V lost 0 bases, and 7 bases had no gene match. Germline values: CDR1 LGHDT, CDR2 YNNKEL (reference sequence). CDR3 residues: CASSQDLGTGREKLFF. The DNA for the CDR3 is TGTGCCAGCAGCCAAGATCTAGGGACAGGGAGAGAAAAACTGTTTTTT.

The sample holds a few counts of this clonotype. The missing conserved phenylalanine or tryptophan at the end of this CDR3 makes a read error likely. No DNA is shown, since the ends of the CDR3 on it are uncertain; the CDR3 is the one TCRdb lists. The chain has TRBV10-1 and TRBJ2-5; the table's D call, TRBD1, has no DNA check behind it. Looked up from germline, CDR1 is WNHNN and CDR2 is SYGVQD (reference sequence). The length of the CDR3 is 12 amino acids, counting both ends. CDR3 amino acids: CASKQSGTGSSR.

This clonotype has only a few counts. The rearrangement joins TRBV28 to TRBJ1-2; TRBD1 matches at 10 bases. V gave up 2 bases and J gave up 3 bases; unmatched junction bases: 9. CDR1 is MDHEN and CDR2 is SYDVKM in the germline V gene. The CDR3 runs 17 residues. The CDR3 is CASSLTGQGIADYGYTF. The CDR3 bases are TGTGCCAGCAGTTTAACGGGACAGGGGATCGCGGACTATGGCTACACCTTC.

J is TRBJ2-7 and V is TRBV6-5, with 8 nucleotides matching TRBD2. J was trimmed by 2 bases and V by 0 bases; bases with no gene match: 6. This CDR3 comprises 16 residues. The V gene's germline CDR1 is MNHEY and CDR2 SVGAGI. The CDR3 DNA sequence: TGTGCCAGCAGTTACTCGAAACTAGCGGACCCCTACGAGCAGTACTTC. It translates to CASSYSKLADPYEQYF.

The sample holds a few counts of this clonotype. This chain connects TRBV4-1 to TRBJ2-6; D may be TRBD1 (5 bases). This CDR3 is 16 amino acids long. V lost 3 bases and J 4 bases, leaving 13 bases between the germline ends. Germline lookup yields CDR1 MGHRA and CDR2 YSYEKL. The CDR3 DNA sequence: TGCGCCAGCAGCCATGGGGCCTCAACGGGGGCCAACGTCCTGACTTTC. Encoded protein: CASSHGASTGANVLTF.

The chain has TRBV9 and TRBJ1-1, with a weak D call TRBD1 (5 bases). This CDR3 has 15 residues. CDR1 is SGDLS, CDR2 YYNGEE, per germline. V lost 0 bases and J lost 0, with 9 bases in between. CDR3 loop: CASSVAGPLNTEAFF. For the CDR3, the DNA is TGTGCCAGCAGCGTAGCAGGGCCGTTGAACACTGAAGCTTTCTTT.

This clonotype occurred many times. V usage is TRBV6-6 and J usage is TRBJ2-7; D not resolved. CDR3 length: 12 residues. Germline CDR1 and CDR2: MNHNY and SVGAGI (reference sequence). Trimming pared 7 bases from V and 3 bases from J, leaving 10 bases between. The CDR3 sequence: CASNRLNYEQYF. CDR3 coding DNA: TGTGCCAGCAACCGACTCAACTACGAGCAGTACTTC.

The chain carries TRBV30 and TRBJ2-7; perhaps TRBD1 as D (7 bases). Germline loops: CDR1 GTSNPN, CDR2 SVGIG (reference sequence). Deletions cut 4 bases from V and 7 bases from J, with 11 bases between. This CDR3 region has 11 residues. This chain's CDR3 is CAWTPGGEQYF. The CDR3 DNA is TGTGCCTGGACTCCAGGGGGGGAGCAGTACTTC.